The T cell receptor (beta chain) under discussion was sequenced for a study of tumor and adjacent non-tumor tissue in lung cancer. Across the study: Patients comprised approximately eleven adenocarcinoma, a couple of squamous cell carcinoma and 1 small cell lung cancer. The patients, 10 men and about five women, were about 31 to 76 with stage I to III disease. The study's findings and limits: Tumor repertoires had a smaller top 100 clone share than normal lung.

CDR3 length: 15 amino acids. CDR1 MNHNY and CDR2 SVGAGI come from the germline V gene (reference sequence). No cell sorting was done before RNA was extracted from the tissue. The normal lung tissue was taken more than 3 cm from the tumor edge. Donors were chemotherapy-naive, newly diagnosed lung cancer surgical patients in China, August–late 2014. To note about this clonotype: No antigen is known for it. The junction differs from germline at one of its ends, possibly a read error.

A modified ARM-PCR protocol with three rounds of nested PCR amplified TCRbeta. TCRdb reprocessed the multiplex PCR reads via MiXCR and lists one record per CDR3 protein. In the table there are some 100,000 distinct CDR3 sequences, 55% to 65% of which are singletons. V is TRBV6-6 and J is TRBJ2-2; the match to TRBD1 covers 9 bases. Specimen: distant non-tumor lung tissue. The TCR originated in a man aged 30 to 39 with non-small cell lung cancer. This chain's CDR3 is CASNWDRANTGELYF. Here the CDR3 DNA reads TGTGCCAGCAATTGGGACAGGGCGAACACCGGGGAGCTGTATTTT.